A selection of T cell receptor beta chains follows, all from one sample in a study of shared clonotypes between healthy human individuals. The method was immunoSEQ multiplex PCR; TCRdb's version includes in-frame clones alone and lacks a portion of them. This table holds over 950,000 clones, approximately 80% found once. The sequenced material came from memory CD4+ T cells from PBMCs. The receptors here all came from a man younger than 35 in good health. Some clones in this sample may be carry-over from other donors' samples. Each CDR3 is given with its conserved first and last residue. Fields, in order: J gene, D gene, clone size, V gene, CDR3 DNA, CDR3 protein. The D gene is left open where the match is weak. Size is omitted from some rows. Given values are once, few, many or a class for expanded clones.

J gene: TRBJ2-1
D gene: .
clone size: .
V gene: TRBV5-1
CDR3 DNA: TGCGCCAGCAGCTTGGACTCGGGGGCGGGTGAGCAGTTCTTC
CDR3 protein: CASSLDSGAGEQFF

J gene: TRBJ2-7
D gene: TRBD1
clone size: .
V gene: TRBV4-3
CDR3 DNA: TGCGCCAGCAGCCAAGTCGGACAGGCCTACGAGCAGTACTTC
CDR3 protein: CASSQVGQAYEQYF

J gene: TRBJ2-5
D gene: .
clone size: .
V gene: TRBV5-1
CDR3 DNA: TGCGCCAGCAGCGATGGCCCGGACAGTCAAGAGACCCAGTACTTC
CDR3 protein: CASSDGPDSQETQYF

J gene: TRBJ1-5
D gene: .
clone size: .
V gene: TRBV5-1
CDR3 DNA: TGCGCCAGCAGCTTGGACGGAGCGGGCAATCAGCCCCAGCATTTT
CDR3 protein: CASSLDGAGNQPQHF

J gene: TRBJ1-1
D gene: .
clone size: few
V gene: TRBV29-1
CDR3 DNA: TGCAGCGTTCAGCGGACCCTGAACACTGAAGCTTTCTTT
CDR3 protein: CSVQRTLNTEAFF

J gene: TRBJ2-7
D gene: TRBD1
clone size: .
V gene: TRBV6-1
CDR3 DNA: TGTGCCAGCACCCGGGACAGCTACTCCTACGAGCAGTACTTC
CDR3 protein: CASTRDSYSYEQYF

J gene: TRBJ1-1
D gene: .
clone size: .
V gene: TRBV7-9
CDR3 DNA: TGTGCCAGCAGCGGAACAGGGATACCTGAAGCTTTCTTT
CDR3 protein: CASSGTGIPEAFF

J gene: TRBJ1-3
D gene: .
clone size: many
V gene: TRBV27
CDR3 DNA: TGTGCCAGCAGTTCCCTCCCCAGTACTGGAAACACCATATATTTT
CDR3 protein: CASSSLPSTGNTIYF

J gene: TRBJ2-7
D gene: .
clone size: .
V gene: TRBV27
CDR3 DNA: TGTGCCAGCAGTACTAGGGTAGCGGCCTCCTACGAGCAGTACTTC
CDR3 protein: CASSTRVAASYEQYF

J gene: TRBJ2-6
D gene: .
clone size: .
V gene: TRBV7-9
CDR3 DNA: TGTGCCAGCAGGCTCCCCGGGACGACACCCGTGCCTGGGGCCAACGTCCTGACTTTC
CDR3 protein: CASRLPGTTPVPGANVLTF

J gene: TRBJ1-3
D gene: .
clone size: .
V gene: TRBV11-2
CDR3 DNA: TGTGCCAGCAGCTCGGACGGAGGGACGAAAGGAAACACCATATATTTT
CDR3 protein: CASSSDGGTKGNTIYF

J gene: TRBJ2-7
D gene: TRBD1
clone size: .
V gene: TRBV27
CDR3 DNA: TGTGCCAGCAGTAAAACGACAGGGGAGGACGAGCAGTACTTC
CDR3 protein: CASSKTTGEDEQYF

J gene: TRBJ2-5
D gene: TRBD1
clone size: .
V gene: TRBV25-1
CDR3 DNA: TGTGCCAGCAGTGGGACAGGGGGAAAGACCCAGTACTTC
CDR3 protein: CASSGTGGKTQYF

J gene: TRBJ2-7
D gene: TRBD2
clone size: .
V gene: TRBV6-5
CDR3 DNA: TGTGCCAGCAGCCGACTAGCGGGAGTTTACGAGCAGTACTTC
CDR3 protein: CASSRLAGVYEQYF

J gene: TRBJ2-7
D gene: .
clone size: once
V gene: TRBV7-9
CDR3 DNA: TGTGCCAGCAGCTCGGACACGGTCAGGGGCGAGCAGTACTTC
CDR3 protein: CASSSDTVRGEQYF

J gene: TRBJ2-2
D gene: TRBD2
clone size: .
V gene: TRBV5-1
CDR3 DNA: TGCGCCAGCAGCAAGGGACTAGCGGGAGACACCGGGGAGCTGTTTTTT
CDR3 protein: CASSKGLAGDTGELFF

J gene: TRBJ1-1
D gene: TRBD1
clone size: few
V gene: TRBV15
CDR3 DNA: TGTGCCACCGGGACAGGGGGGACTGAAGCTTTCTTT
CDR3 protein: CATGTGGTEAFF

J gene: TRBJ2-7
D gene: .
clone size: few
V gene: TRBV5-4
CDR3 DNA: TGTGCCAGCAGCTTGGAGGCGAAAATAAAACCTTACGAGCAGTACTTC
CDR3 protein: CASSLEAKIKPYEQYF

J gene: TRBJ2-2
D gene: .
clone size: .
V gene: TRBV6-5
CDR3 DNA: TGTGCCAGCGGAGGGGCTAGCGTTTCCCCCGGGGAGCTGTTTTTT
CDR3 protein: CASGGASVSPGELFF

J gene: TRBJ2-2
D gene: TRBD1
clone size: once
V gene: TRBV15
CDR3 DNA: TGTGCCACCGGAGCGGATTGGGACAGGGTGTTGTCCGGGGAGCTGTTTTTT
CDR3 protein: CATGADWDRVLSGELFF

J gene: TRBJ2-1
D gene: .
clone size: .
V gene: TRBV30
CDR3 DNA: TGTGCCTGGGGCCGTAGCGGTAATGAGCAGTTCTTC
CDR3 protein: CAWGRSGNEQFF

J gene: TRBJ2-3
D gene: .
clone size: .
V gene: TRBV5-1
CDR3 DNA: TGCGCCAGCAGCTTGGGGACGTCAGGGGACACAGATACGCAGTATTTT
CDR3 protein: CASSLGTSGDTDTQYF

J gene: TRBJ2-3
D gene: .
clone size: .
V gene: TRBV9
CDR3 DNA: TGTGCCAGCAGTATAAGTGGGAGCGGCTCGTCCCTAGATACGCAGTATTTT
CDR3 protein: CASSISGSGSSLDTQYF

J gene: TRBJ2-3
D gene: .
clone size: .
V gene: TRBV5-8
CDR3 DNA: TGTGCCAGCAGCTTATCAGGGACCACAGATACGCAGTATTTT
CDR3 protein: CASSLSGTTDTQYF

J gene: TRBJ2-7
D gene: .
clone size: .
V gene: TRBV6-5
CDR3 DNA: TGTGCCAGCAGCTACTCGGGGGCGGGCTCCTACGAGCAGTACTTC
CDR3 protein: CASSYSGAGSYEQYF

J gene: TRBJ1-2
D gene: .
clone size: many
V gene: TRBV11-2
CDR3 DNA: TGTGCCAGCAGCTTAGGTCCAGGGAGGGGAGGCTACACCTTC
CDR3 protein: CASSLGPGRGGYTF

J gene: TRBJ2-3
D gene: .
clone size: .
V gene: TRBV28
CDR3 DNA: TGTGCCAGCTCCCCCGGGGACACAGATACGCAGTATTTT
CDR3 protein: CASSPGDTDTQYF

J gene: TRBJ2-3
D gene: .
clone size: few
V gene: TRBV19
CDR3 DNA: TGTGCCAGTAGCCCTAGTGGCACAGATACGCAGTATTTT
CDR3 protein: CASSPSGTDTQYF

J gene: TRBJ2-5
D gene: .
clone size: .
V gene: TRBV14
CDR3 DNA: TGTGCCAGCAGCCAAGATCGGGCGTTCCAAGAGACCCAGTACTTC
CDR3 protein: CASSQDRAFQETQYF

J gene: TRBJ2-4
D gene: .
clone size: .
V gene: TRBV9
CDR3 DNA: TGTGCCAGCAGCCCCCGCGGGACCACGGCTAGCATTCAGTACTTC
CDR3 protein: CASSPRGTTASIQYF

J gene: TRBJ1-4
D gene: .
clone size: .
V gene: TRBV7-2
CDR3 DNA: TGTGCCAGCAGCCGGGGAGGGTCAACTAATGAAAAACTGTTTTTT
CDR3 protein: CASSRGGSTNEKLFF

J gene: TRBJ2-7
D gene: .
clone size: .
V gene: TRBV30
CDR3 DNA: TGTGCCTGGACCCGGGGTGGGGTTACCTACGAGCAGTACTTC
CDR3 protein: CAWTRGGVTYEQYF

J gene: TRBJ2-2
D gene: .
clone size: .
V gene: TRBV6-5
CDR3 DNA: TGTGCCAGCAGACGAAACAGGGATCCCACCGGGGAGCTGTTTTTT
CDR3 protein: CASRRNRDPTGELFF

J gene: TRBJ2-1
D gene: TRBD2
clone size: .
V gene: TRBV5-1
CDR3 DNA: TGCGCCAGCAGCTTGGTCGGGGAGGGTGAGCAGTTCTTC
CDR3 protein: CASSLVGEGEQFF

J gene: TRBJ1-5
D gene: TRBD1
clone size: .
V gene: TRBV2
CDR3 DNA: TGTGCCAGCAGTCCGACAGGGAATCAGCCCCAGCATTTT
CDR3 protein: CASSPTGNQPQHF